The rows below give T cell receptor beta chains drawn from one sample of a study of blood T cell repertoires in COVID-19. Produced via immunoSEQ multiplex PCR; TCRdb's table is partial and in-frame only. In the table there are about 350,000 clones, 75% to 90% of which are singletons. Sequencing was done on a sample of peripheral blood. The source is a woman aged 55-70 years with COVID-19, enrolled during active disease. Both conserved end residues are part of each CDR3. A D gene is named only where the DNA matches it firmly. Clone sizes are given selectively: once, few, many, or a class where the clone is expanded.

length: 17; D: TRBD1; J: TRBJ1-2; size: -; V: TRBV4-1; DNA: TGCGCCAGCAGCCAAATCTCGGGACAGAGTTCTAACTATGGCTACACCTTC; CDR3: CASSQISGQSSNYGYTF
length: 15; D: -; J: TRBJ2-5; size: -; V: TRBV18; DNA: TGTGCCAGCTCACCAATAGGAGGGAACCAAGAGACCCAGTACTTC; CDR3: CASSPIGGNQETQYF
length: 13; D: TRBD1; J: TRBJ1-2; size: -; V: TRBV2; DNA: TGTGCCAGCAATAGGGACAGTAGCCGAGTCTACACCTTC; CDR3: CASNRDSSRVYTF
length: 14; D: -; J: TRBJ1-1; size: -; V: TRBV2; DNA: TGTGCAACGGGAGTTCAAAGGGCCAACACTGAAGCTTTCTTT; CDR3: CATGVQRANTEAFF
length: 12; D: -; J: TRBJ1-4; size: -; V: TRBV19; DNA: TGTGCCACGGAGGCAACTAATGAAAAACTGTTTTTT; CDR3: CATEATNEKLFF
length: 16; D: TRBD1; J: TRBJ1-2; size: -; V: TRBV7-8; DNA: TGTGCCAGCAGCTCCCCGCTCGGGACAGGGGCTGATGGCTACACCTTC; CDR3: CASSSPLGTGADGYTF
length: 13; D: -; J: TRBJ1-1; size: -; V: TRBV11-3; DNA: TGTGCCAGCAGCTTAGATCCTGGAGCTGAAGCTTTCTTT; CDR3: CASSLDPGAEAFF
length: 15; D: -; J: TRBJ1-2; size: -; V: TRBV11-2; DNA: TGTGCCAGCAGCTTACGGCCGGGTCGGAGTTATGGCTACACCTTC; CDR3: CASSLRPGRSYGYTF
length: 15; D: -; J: TRBJ2-5; size: -; V: TRBV6-5; DNA: TGTGCCAGCAGTTACGGGCAGGGGTTAATCGAGACCCAGTACTTC; CDR3: CASSYGQGLIETQYF
length: 16; D: TRBD2; J: TRBJ2-1; size: -; V: TRBV4-3; DNA: TGCGCCAGCAGCCCCCCAGCGGGGGGGCAATTCGGTGAGCAGTTCTTC; CDR3: CASSPPAGGQFGEQFF
length: 13; D: TRBD1; J: TRBJ1-2; size: -; V: TRBV29-1; DNA: TGCAGCGTCGACAGGGCGAAAGGATGGGGCTACACCTTC; CDR3: CSVDRAKGWGYTF
length: 15; D: -; J: TRBJ2-1; size: -; V: TRBV7-6; DNA: TGTGCCAGCAGCCAAAGTACTGTCTCCTACAATGAGCAGTTCTTC; CDR3: CASSQSTVSYNEQFF
length: 14; D: TRBD2; J: TRBJ2-1; size: -; V: TRBV5-4; DNA: TGTGCCAGCAACCGCCGGGACTACAACAATGAGCAGTTCTTC; CDR3: CASNRRDYNNEQFF
length: 16; D: -; J: TRBJ1-4; size: -; V: TRBV4-1; DNA: TGCGCCAGCAGCCCCGCTGGGGCAGGGGTAAGGGAAAAACTGTTTTTT; CDR3: CASSPAGAGVREKLFF
length: 16; D: TRBD2; J: TRBJ2-5; size: -; V: TRBV7-2; DNA: TGTGCCAGCAGCTTAGGGACTAGCGGGAACCAAGAGACCCAGTACTTC; CDR3: CASSLGTSGNQETQYF
length: 13; D: -; J: TRBJ1-5; size: few; V: TRBV19; DNA: TGTGCCAGTCACAGGGATCTCAATCAGCCCCAGCATTTT; CDR3: CASHRDLNQPQHF
length: 15; D: TRBD2; J: TRBJ2-1; size: -; V: TRBV18; DNA: TGTGCCAGCTCACGCGGGGGGACGACTTACAATGAGCAGTTCTTC; CDR3: CASSRGGTTYNEQFF
length: 18; D: TRBD2; J: TRBJ2-7; size: -; V: TRBV5-5; DNA: TGTGCCAGCAGCCGCTCAGAAGCGGGGGGCAGCTCGGTGGGCGAGCAGTACTTC; CDR3: CASSRSEAGGSSVGEQYF
length: 15; D: TRBD2; J: TRBJ2-1; size: -; V: TRBV5-1; DNA: TGCGCCAGCAGCTTAGGAGGGCTAGCGGGGGCCTTGTTGTTCTTC; CDR3: CASSLGGLAGALLFF
length: 14; D: TRBD1; J: TRBJ1-1; size: -; V: TRBV27; DNA: TGTGCCAGCAGCTCCGGGACAGTGATTTCTAGAGCTTTCTTT; CDR3: CASSSGTVISRAFF
length: 16; D: TRBD2; J: TRBJ2-1; size: -; V: TRBV25-1; DNA: TGTGCCAGCAGGGAGGACGGGGGGAGCTCCTACAATGAGCAGTTCTTC; CDR3: CASREDGGSSYNEQFF
length: 13; D: TRBD2; J: TRBJ2-7; size: -; V: TRBV29-1; DNA: TGCAGCGCCGTAGGCGGGGGGGCCTACGAGCAGTACTTC; CDR3: CSAVGGGAYEQYF